The T cell receptor (beta chain) under discussion was sequenced for a study of CD8 T cells in Susac syndrome. Study at large: Within the group of sequenced Susac syndrome patients, roughly 6 had active disease and 8 or 9 were in remission. Study conclusions and caveats: Susac-specific public clones were found in both the total CD8+ and the CD8+ TEMRA repertoires, with around 16 in the former and 5 or 6 in the latter.

This clonotype is a singleton in its sample. As yet, its antigen is unknown. Random hexamers served to reverse transcribe roughly 0.45 to 1 ug RNA. An immunoSEQ multiplex PCR amplified TCR beta CDR3 over 54 Vbeta and 13 Jbeta. One entry per CDR3 protein, called by TCRdb with MiXCR from the immunoSEQ multiplex PCR reads. The table includes 200,000 or so distinct CDR3 sequences, 85% to 95% detected once. Per germline, CDR1 DFQATT and CDR2 SNEGSKA (reference sequence). CDR3 length equals 14 residues. Trimming left V 0 bases short and J 2 bases short, with 11 bases between. The J gene is TRBJ2-7, the V gene TRBV20-1; D might be TRBD1 or TRBD2, each matching 6 bases. The sequence derives from a human donor with Susac syndrome. Sequenced input: CD8+ T cells from PBMCs. CDR3 protein: CSARDLRGPYEQYF. The DNA for the CDR3 is TGCAGTGCTAGAGACCTACGGGGGCCCTACGAGCAGTACTTC.